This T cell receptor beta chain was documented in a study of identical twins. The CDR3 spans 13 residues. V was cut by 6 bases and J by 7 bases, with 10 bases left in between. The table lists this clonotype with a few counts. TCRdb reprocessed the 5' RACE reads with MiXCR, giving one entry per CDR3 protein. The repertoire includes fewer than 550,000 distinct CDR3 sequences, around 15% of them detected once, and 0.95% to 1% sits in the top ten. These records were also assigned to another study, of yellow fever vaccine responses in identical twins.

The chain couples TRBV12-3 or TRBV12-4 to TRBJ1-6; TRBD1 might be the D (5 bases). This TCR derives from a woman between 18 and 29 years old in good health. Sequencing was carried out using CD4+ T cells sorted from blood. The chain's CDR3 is CASSYRGNSPLHF. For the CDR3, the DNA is TGTGCCAGCAGCTACCGGGGGAATTCACCCCTCCACTTT.